Following are 25 T cell receptor beta chains from one sample sequenced in a study of blood T cell repertoires in COVID-19. The assay was immunoSEQ multiplex PCR, and TCRdb's table has in-frame clones only and misses some. The profile shows under 200,000 clones, around nine tenths of them singletons. Sequences were obtained from peripheral blood. These receptors were taken from a man between 18 and 35 years old with active or convalescent COVID-19.

The rearrangement joins TRBV5-1 to TRBJ1-1; maybe TRBD1 (5 bases). V lost 2 bases and J 1 base, leaving 6 bases between the germline ends. Germline-derived CDR1 and CDR2 are SGHRS and YFSETQ. This CDR3 contains 13 residues. CDR3 bases: TGCGCCAGCAGCTTAGGGGAGAACACTGAAGCTTTCTTT. It translates to CASSLGENTEAFF. The variable domain in full, with the rest retrieved from reference TRBV5-1 and TRBJ1-1, is KAGVTQTPRYLIKTRGQQVTLSCSPISGHRSVSWYQQTPGQGLQFLFEYFSETQRNKGNFPGRFSGRQFSNSRSEMNVSTLELGDSALYLCASSLGENTEAFFGQGTRLTVV.

This clone was detected only a few times. This chain links TRBV5-4 with TRBJ2-1; 10 nucleotides align to TRBD1. The CDR3 contains 15 residues. V shed 3 bases and J 2 bases; nucleotides not matched to a gene: 2. Germline V gene data show CDR1 as SGHNT and CDR2 as YYREEE (reference sequence). The CDR3 region is CASSSGQGAYNEQFF. The DNA of the CDR3 is TGTGCCAGCAGCTCAGGACAGGGGGCCTACAATGAGCAGTTCTTC.

The chain recombines TRBV6-5 with TRBJ1-6; the D gene is possibly TRBD1 (5 bases). The CDR3 is made up of 12 amino acids. Trimming shortened V by 7 bases and J by 15 bases, and 16 bases separated the two germline ends. Germline-derived CDR1 and CDR2 are MNHEY and SVGAGI. CDR3 nucleotides: TGTGCCAGCATCGGGGCGGGGTTTCGCCTCCACTTT. It codes for CASIGAGFRLHF.

This chain uses TRBV19 with TRBJ2-1, with 9 bases identical to TRBD2. Germline loops: CDR1 LNHDA, CDR2 SQIVND (reference sequence). The V segment lost 8 bases and the J segment 3 bases; nucleotides outside the gene matches: 5. This CDR3 spans 14 amino acids. The DNA of the CDR3 is TGTGCCAGTCGAGCGGGAGGTAGCTACAATGAGCAGTTCTTC. Translating gives CASRAGGSYNEQFF.

The chain carries TRBV4-3 and TRBJ2-1; 12 positions match TRBD2. Trimming cost V 3 bases and J 5 bases; bases outside gene matches: 5. This CDR3 is 16 amino acids long. Germline CDR1 is LGHNA and CDR2 is YSLEER. The CDR3 is CASSQTSGSRNNEQFF. The DNA of the CDR3 is TGCGCCAGCAGCCAGACTAGCGGGAGTAGGAACAATGAGCAGTTCTTC.

The chain recombines TRBV6-5 with TRBJ1-1, with D possibly matching TRBD1 (5 bases). V was shortened by 11 bases and J by 4 bases, with 17 bases between the two germline ends. This CDR3 has 13 amino acids. Germline V gives CDR1 MNHEY, CDR2 SVGAGI. CDR3 loop: CAAGRSGVTEAFF. CDR3 sequence (DNA): TGTGCCGCGGGTCGCTCGGGGGTCACTGAAGCTTTCTTT.

The chain is built from TRBV12-5 and TRBJ2-6; D remains unclear. V lost 7 bases to trimming and J lost 0 bases, with 10 bases between them. CDR1 is LGHNT and CDR2 is FRNRAP in the germline V gene. The CDR3 totals 15 residues. In nucleotides, the CDR3 is TGTGCTAGTGATCTCCCTAGCTCTGGGGCCAACGTCCTGACTTTC. Amino acids: CASDLPSSGANVLTF.

V gene TRBV29-1 combines with J gene TRBJ1-3; unclear D gene. The CDR3 has 13 amino acids. CDR1 SQVTM and CDR2 ANQGSEA come from the germline V gene. The V end was cut by 4 bases, the J end by 3 bases, with 10 bases between. The CDR3 sequence is CSVARGRGNTIYF. The CDR3 nucleotides are TGCAGCGTTGCTCGGGGTCGTGGAAACACCATATATTTT.

The chain combines TRBV30 with TRBJ2-1; the D is unclear. V was cut by 5 bases and J by 5 bases, with 7 bases left in between. The germline V gene encodes CDR1 GTSNPN and CDR2 SVGIG (reference sequence). The CDR3 has 11 residues. The CDR3 here is CAWLFDNEQFF. In DNA, the CDR3 is TGTGCCTGGCTCTTTGACAATGAGCAGTTCTTC.

This rearrangement joins TRBV11-1 to TRBJ1-3, with a weak D call TRBD1 (5 bases). The V end was cut by 5 bases, the J end by 4 bases, with 12 bases between. CDR1 SGHAT and CDR2 FQDESV come from the germline V gene (reference sequence). There are 14 residues in the CDR3. The DNA for the CDR3 is TGTGCCAGCAGCGCTCGACAGTCGGGAAACACCATATATTTT. It yields the protein CASSARQSGNTIYF.

The rearrangement joins TRBV3-1 (or the pseudogene TRBV3-2) to TRBJ2-1; TRBD2 might be the D (6 bases). Germline CDR1 and CDR2: LGHDT and YNNKEL (reference sequence). The V end was cut by 1 base, the J end by 5 bases, with 9 bases between. This CDR3 has 14 residues. The CDR3 loop is CASSQVGGNNEQFF. The CDR3 DNA follows: TGTGCCAGCAGCCAAGTTGGAGGGAACAATGAGCAGTTCTTC.

The gene calls are TRBV6-5 and TRBJ1-1; TRBD1 is a possible D gene (6 bases). This CDR3 spans 13 amino acids. CDR1 and CDR2 (germline): MNHEY, SVGAGI. Trimming stripped 6 bases from V and 5 bases from J, with 13 bases between. The CDR3 reads CASSRAGTTEAFF. CDR3 nucleotide sequence: TGTGCCAGCAGCCGGGCCGGGACAACTGAAGCTTTCTTT.

The chain is built from TRBV5-1 and TRBJ2-1; 9 bases agree with TRBD1. Trimming took 1 base from V and 6 from J; bases not matched to a gene: 5. CDR1 is SGHRS and CDR2 is YFSETQ in the germline V gene. The CDR3 length is 15 residues. The CDR3 loop reads CASSLLQGAGNEQFF. The CDR3, as DNA: TGCGCCAGCAGCTTGTTACAGGGGGCGGGCAATGAGCAGTTCTTC.

V gene TRBV19 combines with J gene TRBJ1-2, with 9 nucleotides matching TRBD1. The CDR3 contains 15 residues. Germline CDR1 is LNHDA and CDR2 is SQIVND (reference sequence). The J segment lost 3 bases and the V segment lost 5 bases, leaving 7 bases of the junction unmatched. The CDR3 sequence is CASSPRTGVDYGYTF. The CDR3 coding sequence is TGTGCCAGTAGTCCAAGGACAGGGGTGGACTATGGCTACACCTTC.

This chain links TRBV6-1 with TRBJ1-1; the D is unclear. CDR1 and CDR2 (germline): MNHNS, SASEGT. Trimming stripped 1 base from V and 0 bases from J, with 9 bases between. The CDR3 length is 15 residues. CDR3 bases: TGTGCCAGCAGTGAAGTGAGGGCTATGAACACTGAAGCTTTCTTT. As protein: CASSEVRAMNTEAFF.

The genes are TRBV11-2 and TRBJ2-3; tentatively, D is TRBD2 (6 bases). Trimming took off 8 bases at V and 3 bases at J, with 18 bases between the two ends. The germline V gene has CDR1 SGHAT and CDR2 FQNNGV. There are 15 residues in the CDR3. The CDR3, as DNA: TGTGCCAGCGCCGATCCGGGCGGGATGACAGATACGCAGTATTTT. Translated: CASADPGGMTDTQYF.

The chain couples TRBV5-6 to TRBJ1-5; D is possibly TRBD1 (5 bases). The germline CDR1 and CDR2 sequences are SGHDT and YYEEEE. The germline V and J ends were trimmed by 2 bases and 1 base, with 7 bases remaining between them. The CDR3 is 14 amino acids. CDR3 DNA sequence: TGTGCCAGCAGCTTCGGGGGGAGCAATCAGCCCCAGCATTTT. Translating it yields CASSFGGSNQPQHF.

This clone was found once. This chain uses TRBV19 with TRBJ2-3; weak D call: TRBD2 (6 bases). The V gene's germline CDR1 is LNHDA and CDR2 SQIVND (reference sequence). The V end lost 5 bases, the J end lost 4 bases, and 10 bases lay between the germline ends. This CDR3 comprises 13 residues. Here the CDR3 DNA reads TGTGCCAGTAGTGTCTGGGGGGCAGATACGCAGTATTTT. Encoded protein: CASSVWGADTQYF.

V is TRBV19 and J is TRBJ1-2, with a possible D match to TRBD1 (6 bases). The CDR3 runs to 14 residues. Germline V gene lookup returns CDR1 LNHDA and CDR2 SQIVND (reference sequence). The V end lost 3 bases, the J end lost 8 bases, and 16 bases lay between the germline ends. The CDR3 region has the DNA TGTGCCAGTAGTATTGGGTCAGGGGAGCTCGGCTACACCTTC. Encoded protein: CASSIGSGELGYTF.

The chain couples TRBV4-2 to TRBJ2-1; 8 bases map to TRBD2. V was clipped by 2 bases and J by 9 bases; unmatched bases: 6. CDR1 LGHNA and CDR2 YNFKEQ come from the germline V gene. The CDR3 totals 14 residues. DNA for the CDR3: TGTGCCAGCAGCCAATTACTAGCGGTGGGTGAGCAGTTCTTC. It codes for CASSQLLAVGEQFF.

The CDR3 coding sequence is TGCGCCAGCAGCCAAGATCTCCGGAACACCGGGGAGCTGTTTTTT. It yields the protein CASSQDLRNTGELFF. The rearrangement joins TRBV4-3 to TRBJ2-2, with D unresolved. The CDR3 is made up of 15 amino acids. CDR1 and CDR2 (germline): LGHNA, YSLEER. V was clipped by 0 bases and J by 1 base, with 6 bases between them.

CDR3 loop: CASSIEGQVSPLHF. CDR3 nucleotides: TGTGCCAGTAGTATCGAGGGACAGGTTTCACCCCTCCACTTT. The chain recombines TRBV19 with TRBJ1-6; the match to TRBD1 covers 8 bases. The CDR3 covers 14 residues. The germline V gene encodes CDR1 LNHDA and CDR2 SQIVND (reference sequence). J lost 9 bases, V lost 3 bases, and 4 bases had no gene match.

The rearrangement links TRBV5-6 to TRBJ1-1; tentative D call: TRBD1 (6 bases). Germline-derived CDR1 and CDR2 are SGHDT and YYEEEE. V was cut by 6 bases and J by 7 bases, with 22 bases left in between. This CDR3 has 15 residues. CDR3 sequence: CASNGILRTANEAFF. In nucleotides, the CDR3 is TGTGCCAGCAACGGAATACTAAGGACAGCTAATGAAGCTTTCTTT.

The chain joins TRBV5-1 to TRBJ1-1, with D uncertain. The CDR3 covers 15 residues. Germline lookup yields CDR1 SGHRS and CDR2 YFSETQ. V was pared by 2 bases and J by 0 bases, with 11 bases between. This chain's CDR3 is CASSFDATMNTEAFF. CDR3 in DNA: TGCGCCAGCAGCTTTGATGCAACTATGAACACTGAAGCTTTCTTT. The full variable domain, completed using reference TRBV5-1 and TRBJ1-1, is KAGVTQTPRYLIKTRGQQVTLSCSPISGHRSVSWYQQTPGQGLQFLFEYFSETQRNKGNFPGRFSGRQFSNSRSEMNVSTLELGDSALYLCASSFDATMNTEAFFGQGTRLTVV.

The chain combines TRBV7-9 with TRBJ2-1; 13 bases match TRBD2. The CDR3 runs to 15 residues. CDR1 is SEHNR, CDR2 FQNEAQ, per germline (reference sequence). Trimming removed 6 bases from V and 13 bases from J; junction bases left unmatched: 12. CDR3 amino acids: CASRPPTSGRVKQFF. The CDR3 DNA reads as TGTGCCAGCAGACCCCCCACTAGCGGGAGGGTAAAACAGTTCTTC.